This passage covers 2 T cell receptor beta chains from one sample sequenced in a study of T cells in women clearing cervical HPV infection (dated by TCRdb to 2016 to 2019). The library was built by means of the immunoSEQ multiplex PCR assay. Drawn from immuneACCESS, this table holds only the in-frame rearrangements with V and J called that TCRdb kept. Clones are partly lost; checked studies trace under half to an unresolved V gene and leave the rest unexplained. This sample's table has entries for tens of thousands of clones. The ten largest clones add up to roughly 1.6% of the sample. Sequenced: blood buffy coat. The source is a woman between 18 and 69 years old with a cervical HPV16 infection that either progressed to CIN3+ or cleared (not recorded which).

Details on this clone: The CDR3 end lies 3 residues beyond the end of the read and is filled in from the germline J gene. The V call is TRBV7-2, the J call TRBJ2-7, with D maybe TRBD1 (6 bases). V lost 5 bases, J lost 1 base, and 12 bases lay in between. The CDR3 runs 14 residues. Looked up from germline, CDR1 is SGHTA and CDR2 is FQGNSA. CDR3 DNA, as far as it was read: TGTGCCAGCAGCCGCCGCGGACAGTCCTACGAG. Protein sequence: CASSRRGQSYE. In full, the CDR3 reads CASSRRGQSYEQYF.

Worth noting for this clone: Coverage ceases 3 residues before the CDR3 finishes, and the germline J gene fills in the end. The rearrangement uses TRBV28 and TRBJ1-1; perhaps TRBD1 as D (5 bases). The CDR3 is 12 residues long. Germline CDR1 reads MDHEN; CDR2 reads SYDVKM. V lost 11 bases, J lost 7 bases, and 17 bases lay in between. The CDR3: CAGLGEPLEAFF. The sequenced part of the CDR3 DNA is TGTGCCGGCTTAGGGGAACCCCTTGAA.